These T cell receptor beta chains were read from a single sample in a study of blood T cell repertoires in COVID-19. Data came from immunoSEQ multiplex PCR; TCRdb stores just in-frame clones and leaves some out. The profile covers fewer than 350,000 clones, with roughly 90% appearing a single time and 9% to 9.5% taken by the ten largest. Sequencing used peripheral blood. All receptors derive from a young man with active or convalescent COVID-19. Each CDR3 is given with its conserved first and last residue.

v_call: TRBV9; cdr3_aa: CASSTYAGNKEQYF
v_call: TRBV27; cdr3_aa: CASSLGRTNSPLHF
v_call: TRBV19; cdr3_aa: CASSKVETGAGELFF
v_call: TRBV29-1; cdr3_aa: CSVVLTGGDQPQHF
v_call: TRBV5-1; cdr3_aa: CASSPWQLAGPYEQYF
v_call: TRBV29-1; cdr3_aa: CSVAVNQGNQPQHF
v_call: TRBV27; cdr3_aa: CASSLRDTGLRQKLFF
v_call: TRBV15; cdr3_aa: CATSARQGATEAFF
v_call: TRBV6-5; cdr3_aa: CASSYTDAYGYTF
v_call: TRBV15; cdr3_aa: CATSRDLQETQYF
v_call: TRBV25-1; cdr3_aa: CASSESQTGNQPQHF
v_call: TRBV7-9; cdr3_aa: CASSRGSGQDYNEQFF
v_call: TRBV6-5; cdr3_aa: CASRTTDYGYTF
v_call: TRBV9; cdr3_aa: CASSPVTSGQETQYF
v_call: TRBV7-3; cdr3_aa: CASSLSGWGGPSTDTQYF
v_call: TRBV7-2; cdr3_aa: CASSSPVGTTNTGELFF
v_call: TRBV5-6; cdr3_aa: CASSLGGLNEKLFF
v_call: TRBV12-3/TRBV12-4; cdr3_aa: CATGRQGGSPLHF
v_call: TRBV5-6; cdr3_aa: CASSLGQGIDEKLFF
v_call: TRBV4-3; cdr3_aa: CASSQDFGGATDTQYF
v_call: TRBV5-1; cdr3_aa: CASSLYGQPMDTQYF
v_call: TRBV5-1; cdr3_aa: CASRTHSGNTIYF
v_call: TRBV9; cdr3_aa: CASSSRGRGTEAFF
v_call: TRBV5-1; cdr3_aa: CASSSRTGATNSGNTIYF
v_call: TRBV6-1; cdr3_aa: CASSEDRASGYTF
v_call: TRBV7-3; cdr3_aa: CASSLTYSGTNNEQFF
v_call: TRBV7-6; cdr3_aa: CASSDLRDRELSEKLFF
v_call: TRBV19; cdr3_aa: CASSTWIYAGTGVDQPQHF
v_call: TRBV5-6; cdr3_aa: CASSGDGQGRYEQYF
v_call: TRBV9; cdr3_aa: CASSLTGGHTDTQYF
v_call: TRBV10-2; cdr3_aa: CASSASSGGSQETQYF
v_call: TRBV20-1; cdr3_aa: CSANEGTTEAFF
v_call: TRBV5-1; cdr3_aa: CASSLANEQYF
v_call: TRBV19; cdr3_aa: CAALDINYGYTF
v_call: TRBV3-1/TRBV3-2; cdr3_aa: CASSYSGGAYTQYF
v_call: TRBV7-9; cdr3_aa: CAAGGGGGPQHF
v_call: TRBV10-2; cdr3_aa: CASRSGQGSTDTQYF
v_call: TRBV3-1/TRBV3-2; cdr3_aa: CASSQEDRGRGTEAFF
v_call: TRBV10-3; cdr3_aa: CAIAGTDYGYTF
v_call: TRBV4-3; cdr3_aa: CASSQDGGGDTDTQYF
v_call: TRBV24-1; cdr3_aa: CATSDSPGQGTDTQYF
v_call: TRBV6-5; cdr3_aa: CASSSTGGGGYTF
v_call: TRBV6-5; cdr3_aa: CASTARRLEEKLFF
v_call: TRBV5-6; cdr3_aa: CASSFSTYEQYF
v_call: TRBV5-1; cdr3_aa: CASSQAGGQETQYF